The next 30 T cell receptor beta chains were all read from a single sample in a study of T-cell memory formation after mild COVID-19. Each CDR3 protein is one row after TCRdb ran MiXCR on the 5' RACE reads. The data contain about 200,000 distinct CDR3 sequences, roughly 17% of them singletons. Material: PBMCs or a T cell subset sorted from them (not recorded which). All receptors derive from an adult woman who had mild COVID-19 (a few samples of this study predate the infection). Cell type and time point are not known.

This clonotype has just a few counts. V and J are TRBV6-4 and TRBJ1-1, with unresolved D. The ends were cut back, 6 bases at V and 2 bases at J, with 16 bases in the middle. CDR3 length: 15 residues. Germline values: CDR1 MRHNA, CDR2 SNTAGT. The CDR3 region has the DNA TGTGCCAGCAGCAAACTGAGGCAGATAAACACTGAAGCTTTCTTT. Residues: CASSKLRQINTEAFF.

The chain recombines TRBV21-1 with TRBJ1-5; the table assigns TRBD1, which was not confirmed against the DNA. TRBV21-1 is a listed pseudogene. The CDR3 loop spans 18 amino acids. CDR3 in DNA: TGTGCCAGCAGCAAAGGGGGGTCCAGGACAGATAGCAATCAGCCCCAGCATTTT. It yields the protein CASSKGGSRTDSNQPQHF.

The chain has TRBV9 and TRBJ2-6; possibly TRBD2 for D (5 bases). This CDR3 spans 14 amino acids. Trimming removed 0 bases at V and 5 bases at J, with 6 bases between. Germline CDR1 SGDLS, CDR2 YYNGEE. DNA of the CDR3: TGTGCCAGCAGCGTAGGAGGGAGGGCCAACGTCCTGACTTTC. It is translated as CASSVGGRANVLTF. Together with reference TRBV9 and TRBJ2-6, the CDR3 gives the full variable domain: DSGVTQTPKHLITATGQRVTLRCSPRSGDLSVYWYQQSLDQGLQFLIQYYNGEERAKGNILERFSAQQFPDLHSELNLSSLELGDSALYFCASSVGGRANVLTFGAGSRLTVL.

The chain couples TRBV12-3 or TRBV12-4 to TRBJ2-5; 7 positions match TRBD1. Trimming took 5 bases from V and 7 from J; bases not matched to a gene: 10. This CDR3 spans 14 amino acids. The CDR3 DNA follows: TGTGCCAGCAGTGAACAGGGGCGAGGGTGGACCCAGTACTTC. Protein: CASSEQGRGWTQYF.

This clonotype was seen only a few times. The rearrangement uses TRBV3-1 and TRBJ1-2, with D possibly TRBD1 on 5 matching bases. This CDR3 is built from 14 residues. V was pared by 2 bases and J by 3 bases, with 10 bases between. From germline, CDR1 is LGHDT and CDR2 YNNKEL (reference sequence). The DNA of the CDR3 is TGTGCCAGCAGCCAACCAACGACAGACTATGGCTACACCTTC. This sequence encodes CASSQPTTDYGYTF.

CDR3 sequence reads: CSARDTPRWSGNEQFF. CDR3 nucleotide sequence: TGCAGTGCTAGAGATACACCCCGGTGGTCGGGCAATGAGCAGTTCTTC. This sequence joins TRBV20-1 and TRBJ2-1; no clear D. Germline CDR1 is DFQATT and CDR2 is SNEGSKA (reference sequence). The CDR3 covers 16 residues. The V gene lost 0 bases and the J gene lost 6 bases, with 18 bases spanning the gap.

This clonotype was seen only a few times. V and J are TRBV5-1 and TRBJ1-2; 7 nucleotides agree with TRBD1. V trimming: 5 bases; J trimming: 7 bases; junction bases outside the gene matches: 8. In germline, CDR1 is SGHRS, CDR2 YFSETQ. The CDR3 consists of 13 residues. The CDR3 bases are TGCGCCAGCAGTCATGGACAGGCGCCTGGCTACACCTTC. Translating gives CASSHGQAPGYTF.

The sample holds a few counts of this clonotype. This chain links TRBV20-1 with TRBJ2-2; TRBD2 aligns across 15 bases. In germline, CDR1 is DFQATT, CDR2 SNEGSKA (reference sequence). The CDR3 length is 14 residues. Unmatched junction bases numbered 4, after V lost 5 bases and J lost 9 bases. In DNA form, the CDR3 reads TGCAGTGCTGGACTAGCGGGGGGGCCTCGGGAGCTGTTTTTT. It codes for CSAGLAGGPRELFF.

In this sample, this clonotype turned up a few times. The genes are TRBV5-5 and TRBJ2-1; 8 bases are a match to TRBD2. V lost 2 bases and J lost 2; bases outside the gene matches: 12. CDR1 and CDR2 (germline): SGHKS, YYEKEE (reference sequence). CDR3 length: 18 residues. The CDR3 DNA follows: TGTGCCAGCAGCTTTCAAACCCGAGCGGGGGCACCCTACAATGAGCAGTTCTTC. Protein product: CASSFQTRAGAPYNEQFF. Full variable domain (missing parts from reference TRBV5-5 and TRBJ2-1): DAGVTQSPTHLIKTRGQQVTLRCSPISGHKSVSWYQQVLGQGPQFIFQYYEKEERGRGNFPDRFSARQFPNYSSELNVNALLLGDSALYLCASSFQTRAGAPYNEQFFGPGTRLTVL.

This clonotype appeared a few times. The chain couples TRBV5-1 to TRBJ1-5; the D is unclear. The CDR3 has 15 residues. V lost 0 bases to trimming and J lost 0 bases, with 7 bases between them. Germline CDR1 and CDR2: SGHRS and YFSETQ. The CDR3 DNA sequence: TGCGCCAGCAGCTTGGGTCCGTATAGCAATCAGCCCCAGCATTTT. This translates into CASSLGPYSNQPQHF.

The gene calls are TRBV18 and TRBJ2-1; no clear D. Trimming took 2 bases from V and 0 from J, leaving 8 bases between them. Per the germline V gene, CDR1 is KGHSH and CDR2 is LQKENI. The CDR3 extends over 15 amino acids. CDR3 DNA: TGTGCCAGCTCACCAGCGGAGAGCTCCTACAATGAGCAGTTCTTC. Translation gives CASSPAESSYNEQFF.

The gene calls are TRBV5-1 and TRBJ1-1; D is unresolved. Deletions cut 0 bases from V and 5 bases from J, with 8 bases between. Germline CDR1 reads SGHRS; CDR2 reads YFSETQ. The CDR3 is 13 residues long. CDR3 DNA: TGCGCCAGCAGCTTGGAGGTGGGGACTGAAGCTTTCTTT. Translating gives CASSLEVGTEAFF.

A few counts support this clonotype. The rearrangement uses TRBV6-5 and TRBJ2-1, with 15 positions matching TRBD2. The germline V gene has CDR1 MNHEY and CDR2 SVGAGI. J was trimmed by 9 bases and V by 4 bases; bases with no gene match: 4. The CDR3 extends over 15 amino acids. This CDR3 is CASSSGTSGRREQFF. In DNA, the CDR3 is TGTGCCAGCAGTTCCGGGACTAGCGGGAGGCGTGAGCAGTTCTTC.

This clonotype was detected only a few times. This chain uses TRBV30 with TRBJ2-7; a weak D match, TRBD1 (5 bases). V was shortened by 3 bases and J by 0 bases, with 12 bases between the two germline ends. CDR3 size: 14 residues. Germline CDR1 is GTSNPN and CDR2 is SVGIG (reference sequence). As DNA, the CDR3 is TGTGCCTGGAGGGCAGGGATGATCTCCTACGAGCAGTACTTC. Translated: CAWRAGMISYEQYF.

This clonotype was counted only a few times. The V gene is TRBV5-1, the J gene TRBJ1-1; TRBD1 agrees at 9 bases. The CDR3 extends over 18 amino acids. Germline-derived CDR1 and CDR2 are SGHRS and YFSETQ. The junction had 10 bases not matched to a gene; V was cut back by 0 bases and J by 1 base. The CDR3, as DNA: TGCGCCAGCAGCTTGGCCGGACAGGGGATAGGATGGAACACTGAAGCTTTCTTT. It encodes CASSLAGQGIGWNTEAFF.

This clonotype has only a few counts. CDR3 DNA sequence: TGTGCCAGCAGCGTAACGCCCCAGGGGGGTAACATTCAGTACTTC. Translating gives CASSVTPQGGNIQYF. V usage is TRBV9 and J usage is TRBJ2-4; TRBD1 is a possible D gene (7 bases). Germline CDR1 and CDR2: SGDLS and YYNGEE. With 1 base removed from V and 7 bases from J, the gap between germline ends came to 15 bases. This CDR3 is built from 15 residues.

The chain couples TRBV5-1 to TRBJ2-7; TRBD2 matches at 7 bases. The CDR3 covers 16 residues. The V gene end was trimmed by 1 base and the J gene end by 6 bases; junction bases not matched to a gene: 13. In germline, CDR1 is SGHRS, CDR2 YFSETQ. CDR3 bases: TGCGCCAGCAGCTTGACCCCACGCGGGACTACGGGCGAGCAGTACTTC. It translates to CASSLTPRGTTGEQYF.

This chain uses TRBV20-1 with TRBJ2-5, with 10 bases identical to TRBD2. The CDR3 covers 16 residues. Trimming at V came to 5 bases and at J to 2 bases, leaving 11 bases not matched to a gene. Germline CDR1 and CDR2: DFQATT and SNEGSKA (reference sequence). CDR3 sequence reads: CSAGRVGLAAQETQYF. The CDR3 DNA reads TGCAGTGCTGGAAGAGTCGGACTAGCGGCACAAGAGACCCAGTACTTC.

This clonotype was seen more than once but under ten times. The CDR3 sequence is CASSPNRETAHEQYF. CDR3 in DNA: TGTGCCAGCAGTCCTAACCGGGAGACAGCCCACGAGCAGTACTTC. This chain joins TRBV27 and TRBJ2-7; the D gene is possibly TRBD2 (6 bases). This CDR3 comprises 15 residues. With 5 bases removed from V and 5 bases from J, the gap between germline ends came to 19 bases. Germline V CDR1 and CDR2: MNHEY, SMNVEV (reference sequence).

The chain carries TRBV6-5 and TRBJ1-1, with 8 bases aligning to TRBD1. The CDR3 consists of 13 residues. J was trimmed by 5 bases and V by 6 bases; bases with no gene match: 5. Germline CDR1 reads MNHEY; CDR2 reads SVGAGI. CDR3 sequence (DNA): TGTGCCAGCAGCCGGACAGGGTTTACTGAAGCTTTCTTT. Protein: CASSRTGFTEAFF.

J is TRBJ1-2 and V is TRBV12-3 or TRBV12-4; 10 nucleotides align to TRBD1. J lost 6 bases, V lost 8 bases, and 9 bases had no gene match. This CDR3 spans 14 amino acids. CDR3 in amino acids: CASAPTGGVDGYTF. DNA for the CDR3: TGTGCCAGCGCCCCGACAGGGGGCGTCGATGGCTACACCTTC.

This clonotype was detected ten times or more. The chain uses TRBV7-3 and TRBJ2-1, with D possibly matching TRBD2 (6 bases). CDR3 length: 13 amino acids. Germline-derived CDR1 and CDR2 are SGHTA and FQGTGA. V gave up 5 bases and J gave up 4 bases, with 9 bases separating them. The CDR3 reads CASSDGTYNEQFF. The CDR3 bases are TGTGCCAGCAGCGACGGGACTTACAATGAGCAGTTCTTC.

This clonotype was counted between two and nine times. The J gene is TRBJ2-5, the V gene TRBV7-2, with 7 bases lining up with TRBD2. The V gene end was trimmed by 5 bases and the J gene end by 3 bases; junction bases not matched to a gene: 3. CDR1 is SGHTA and CDR2 is FQGNSA in the germline V gene. The CDR3 extends over 13 amino acids. CDR3 nucleotides: TGTGCCAGCAGCATCGGGACTAAAGAGACCCAGTACTTC. Amino acids: CASSIGTKETQYF.

This clonotype was detected a few times. The V and J genes are TRBV24-1 and TRBJ1-5, with 9 nucleotides matching TRBD1. Losses at the gene ends were 5 bases for V and 0 bases for J; bases not matched to a gene: 1. The CDR3 runs to 15 residues. Germline CDR1 is KGHDR and CDR2 is SFDVKD. Here the CDR3 reads CATSVTGGSNQPQHF. The CDR3 region has the DNA TGTGCCACCAGTGTGACAGGGGGTAGCAATCAGCCCCAGCATTTT.

The chain recombines TRBV30 with TRBJ2-1; 9 bases match TRBD2. Germline trimming cut 3 bases from V and 9 bases from J; bases unmatched to any gene: 6. The CDR3 contains 13 residues. CDR1 is GTSNPN and CDR2 is SVGIG in the germline V gene (reference sequence). The CDR3 bases are TGTGCCTGGAGCGATAGCGGGAGAGGTGAGCAGTTCTTC. Protein product: CAWSDSGRGEQFF.

This clonotype was detected ten times or more. CDR3 region: CSARDASGRANEQFF. The DNA for the CDR3 is TGCAGTGCTAGAGATGCTAGCGGGAGGGCGAATGAGCAGTTCTTC. This sequence joins TRBV20-1 and TRBJ2-1; 12 nucleotides match TRBD2. Germline assignment: CDR1 DFQATT and CDR2 SNEGSKA (reference sequence). The CDR3 runs 15 residues. The V segment lost 0 bases and the J segment 7 bases; nucleotides outside the gene matches: 4.

This clonotype has just a few counts. This chain uses TRBV12-3 or TRBV12-4 with TRBJ1-4; no definite D call. The V and J ends lost 1 base and 10 bases respectively, with 13 bases between them. This CDR3 is built from 14 residues. For the CDR3, the DNA is TGTGCCAGCAGTTTAGACAGTCTCCTTGGAAAACTGTTTTTT. Its translation is CASSLDSLLGKLFF.

The genes are TRBV7-2 and TRBJ1-2; 7 nucleotides line up with TRBD1. Germline assignment: CDR1 SGHTA and CDR2 FQGNSA. The CDR3 is made up of 14 amino acids. Losses at the gene ends were 2 bases for V and 4 bases for J; bases not matched to a gene: 4. Here the CDR3 reads CASSLPGTVYGYTF. The CDR3 nucleotides read TGTGCCAGCAGCTTACCCGGGACAGTCTATGGCTACACCTTC. The full variable domain, in which reference TRBV7-2 and TRBJ1-2 provide the parts outside the CDR3, is GAGVSQSPSNKVTEKGKDVELRCDPISGHTALYWYRQSLGQGLEFLIYFQGNSAPDKSGLPSDRFSAERTGGSVSTLTIQRTQQEDSAVYLCASSLPGTVYGYTFGSGTRLTVV.

This clonotype was seen a handful of times. This chain connects TRBV7-8 to TRBJ2-1, with D uncertain. The CDR3 has 13 amino acids. V dropped 4 bases and J dropped 7 bases, with 11 bases sitting between them. Germline values: CDR1 SGHVS, CDR2 FQNEAQ. The CDR3 loop reads CASSSLLGNEQFF. CDR3 DNA sequence: TGTGCCAGCAGCTCACTCCTCGGGAATGAGCAGTTCTTC.

The genes are TRBV3-1 and TRBJ2-6, with D possibly matching TRBD1 (5 bases). V dropped 1 base and J dropped 0 bases, with 10 bases sitting between them. CDR1 and CDR2 (germline): LGHDT, YNNKEL (reference sequence). CDR3 size: 17 residues. The CDR3 region has the DNA TGTGCCAGCAGCCAAGGGGTGGGGCGCTCTGGGGCCAACGTCCTGACTTTC. Residues: CASSQGVGRSGANVLTF. Full variable domain (missing parts from reference TRBV3-1 and TRBJ2-6): DTAVSQTPKYLVTQMGNDKSIKCEQNLGHDTMYWYKQDSKKFLKIMFSYNNKELIINETVPNRFSPKSPDKAHLNLHINSLELGDSAVYFCASSQGVGRSGANVLTFGAGSRLTVL.